A single T cell receptor (beta chain) is shown here with its context. Its antigen remains unidentified. V was shortened by 2 bases and J by 0 bases, with 7 bases between the two germline ends. The length of the CDR3 is 14 residues. Germline V gene sequence: CDR1 SEHNR, CDR2 FQNEAQ (reference sequence). The time point: newly diagnosed GD, antithyroid drugs for less than 3 months. From RNA extracted from PBMCs, the TCR library was made. The sample comes from a study of regulatory T cells in long-lasting Graves disease. Study conclusions and caveats: Comparison showed that persistent patients shared more public clonotypes (about 2,700) than new patients (approximately 1,000).

Construction of TCR beta libraries relied on iRepertoire HTBI primers and on Arm-PCR targeting CDR3 regions. TCRdb recomputed calls from the multiplex PCR reads with MiXCR, one row per CDR3 protein. Here the sample spans about 460,000 distinct CDR3 sequences, 12% to 15% being singletons. This sample also appeared in a second study, on T cells in Graves' hyperthyroidism and ophthalmopathy. From that report: Researchers ran a first-round RT-PCR on the TCR CDR3 using the HTBI primer set.

The sample here was peripheral blood mononuclear cells (PBMCs), taken at new diagnosis, from a patient treated with antithyroid drugs. This receptor was identified in a woman aged 45-65 years with Graves disease. The V gene is TRBV7-9, the J gene TRBJ2-5; D unresolved. The DNA for the CDR3 is TGTGCCAGCAGCTTATGGCAGAACCAAGAGACCCAGTACTTC. Its translation is CASSLWQNQETQYF. Full variable domain (outside the CDR3, taken from reference TRBV7-9 and TRBJ2-5): DTGVSQNPRHKITKRGQNVTFRCDPISEHNRLYWYRQTLGQGPEFLTYFQNEAQLEKSRLLSDRFSAERPKGSFSTLEIQRTEQGDSAMYLCASSLWQNQETQYFGPGTRLLVL.